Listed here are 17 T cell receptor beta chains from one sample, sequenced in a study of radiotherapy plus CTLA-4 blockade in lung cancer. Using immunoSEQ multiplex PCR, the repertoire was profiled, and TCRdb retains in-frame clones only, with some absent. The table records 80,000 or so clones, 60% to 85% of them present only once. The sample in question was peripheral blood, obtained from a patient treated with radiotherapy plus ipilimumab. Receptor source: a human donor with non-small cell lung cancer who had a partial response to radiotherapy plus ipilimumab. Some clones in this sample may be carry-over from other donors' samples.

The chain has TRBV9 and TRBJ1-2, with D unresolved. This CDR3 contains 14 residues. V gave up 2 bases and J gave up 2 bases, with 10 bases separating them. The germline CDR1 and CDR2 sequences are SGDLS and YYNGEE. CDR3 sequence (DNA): TGTGCCAGCAGCGTGGGAGGGTCAAACTATGGCTACACCTTC. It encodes CASSVGGSNYGYTF.

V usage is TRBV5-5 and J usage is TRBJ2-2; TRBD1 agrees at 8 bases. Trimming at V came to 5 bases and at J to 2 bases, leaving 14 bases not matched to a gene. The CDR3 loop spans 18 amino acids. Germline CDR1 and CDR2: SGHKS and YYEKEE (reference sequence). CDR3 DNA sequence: TGTGCCAGCAGTCGCTCCCGTAGGGGACAGGAAAACACCGGGGAGCTGTTTTTT. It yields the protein CASSRSRRGQENTGELFF.

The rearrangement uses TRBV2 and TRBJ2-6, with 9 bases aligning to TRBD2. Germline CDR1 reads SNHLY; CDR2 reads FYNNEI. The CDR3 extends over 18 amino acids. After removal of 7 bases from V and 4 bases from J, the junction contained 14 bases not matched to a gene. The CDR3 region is CASNLRRLAGVGANVLTF. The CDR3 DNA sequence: TGTGCCAGCAACCTTCGGCGGTTAGCGGGAGTGGGGGCCAACGTCCTGACTTTC. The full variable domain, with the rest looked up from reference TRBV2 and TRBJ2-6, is EPEVTQTPSHQVTQMGQEVILRCVPISNHLYFYWYRQILGQKVEFLVSFYNNEISEKSEIFDDQFSVERPDGSNFTLKIRSTKLEDSAMYFCASNLRRLAGVGANVLTFGAGSRLTVL.

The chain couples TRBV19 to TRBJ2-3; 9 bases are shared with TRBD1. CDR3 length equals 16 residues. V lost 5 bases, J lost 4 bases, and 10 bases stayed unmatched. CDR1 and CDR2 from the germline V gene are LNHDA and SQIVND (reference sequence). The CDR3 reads CASSFAGTGRADTQYF. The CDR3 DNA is TGTGCCAGTAGTTTCGCCGGGACAGGGAGGGCAGATACGCAGTATTTT.

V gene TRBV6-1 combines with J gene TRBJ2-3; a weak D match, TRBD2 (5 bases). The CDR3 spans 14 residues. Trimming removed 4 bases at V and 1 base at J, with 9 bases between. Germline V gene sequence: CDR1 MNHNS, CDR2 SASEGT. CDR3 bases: TGTGCCAGCAGTGTTGACGGGGGCACAGATACGCAGTATTTT. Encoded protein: CASSVDGGTDTQYF.

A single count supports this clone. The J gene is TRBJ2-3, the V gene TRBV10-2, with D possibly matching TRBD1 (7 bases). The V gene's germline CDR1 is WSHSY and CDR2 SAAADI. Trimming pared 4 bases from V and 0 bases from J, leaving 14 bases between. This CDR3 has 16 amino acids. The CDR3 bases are TGCGCCAGCAGTGGGGGCGGGACAGCTAGCACAGATACGCAGTATTTT. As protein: CASSGGGTASTDTQYF.

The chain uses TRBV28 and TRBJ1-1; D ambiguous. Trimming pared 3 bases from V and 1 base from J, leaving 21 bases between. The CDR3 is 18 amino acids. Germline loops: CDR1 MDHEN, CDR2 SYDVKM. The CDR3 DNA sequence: TGTGCCAGCAGTTTCAGTTTTGGCCTCAGAGGATCGAACACTGAAGCTTTCTTT. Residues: CASSFSFGLRGSNTEAFF.

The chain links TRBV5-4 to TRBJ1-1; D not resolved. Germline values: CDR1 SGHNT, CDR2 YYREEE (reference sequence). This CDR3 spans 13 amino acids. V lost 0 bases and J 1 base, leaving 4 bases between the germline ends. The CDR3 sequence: CASSLGGNTEAFF. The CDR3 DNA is TGTGCCAGCAGCTTGGGCGGGAACACTGAAGCTTTCTTT.

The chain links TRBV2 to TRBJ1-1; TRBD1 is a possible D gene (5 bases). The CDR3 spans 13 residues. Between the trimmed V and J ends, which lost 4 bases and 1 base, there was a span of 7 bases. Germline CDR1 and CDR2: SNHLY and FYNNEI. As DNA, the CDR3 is TGTGCCAGCAGTGTCGGGGGGAACACTGAAGCTTTCTTT. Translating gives CASSVGGNTEAFF. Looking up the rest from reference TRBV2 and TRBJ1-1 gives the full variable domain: EPEVTQTPSHQVTQMGQEVILRCVPISNHLYFYWYRQILGQKVEFLVSFYNNEISEKSEIFDDQFSVERPDGSNFTLKIRSTKLEDSAMYFCASSVGGNTEAFFGQGTRLTVV.

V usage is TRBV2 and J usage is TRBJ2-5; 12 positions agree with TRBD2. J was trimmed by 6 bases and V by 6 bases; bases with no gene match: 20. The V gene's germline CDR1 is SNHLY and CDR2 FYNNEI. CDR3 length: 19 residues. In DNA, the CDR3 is TGTGCCAGCAGGACCGGACTAGCGGGGTCAAGGGCTTCCATCCAGACCCAGTACTTC. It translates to CASRTGLAGSRASIQTQYF. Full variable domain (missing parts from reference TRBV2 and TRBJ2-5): EPEVTQTPSHQVTQMGQEVILRCVPISNHLYFYWYRQILGQKVEFLVSFYNNEISEKSEIFDDQFSVERPDGSNFTLKIRSTKLEDSAMYFCASRTGLAGSRASIQTQYFGPGTRLLVL.

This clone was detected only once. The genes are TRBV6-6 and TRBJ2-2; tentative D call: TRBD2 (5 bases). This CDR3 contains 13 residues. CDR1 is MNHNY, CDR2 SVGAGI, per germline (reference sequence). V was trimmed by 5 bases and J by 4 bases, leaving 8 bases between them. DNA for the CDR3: TGTGCCAGCAGTCAAGCGGCCACCGGGGAGCTGTTTTTT. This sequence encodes CASSQAATGELFF.

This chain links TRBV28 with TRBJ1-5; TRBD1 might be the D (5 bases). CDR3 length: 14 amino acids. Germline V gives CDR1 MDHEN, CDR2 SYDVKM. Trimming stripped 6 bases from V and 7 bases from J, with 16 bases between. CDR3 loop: CASSPPGGYQPQHF. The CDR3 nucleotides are TGTGCCAGCAGCCCGCCGGGGGGATACCAGCCCCAGCATTTT.

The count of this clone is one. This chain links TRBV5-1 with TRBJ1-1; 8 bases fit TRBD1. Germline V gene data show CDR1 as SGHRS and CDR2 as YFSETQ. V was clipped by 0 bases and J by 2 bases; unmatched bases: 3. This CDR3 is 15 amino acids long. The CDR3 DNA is TGCGCCAGCAGCTTGGTGGGGACAGGCAACACTGAAGCTTTCTTT. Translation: CASSLVGTGNTEAFF. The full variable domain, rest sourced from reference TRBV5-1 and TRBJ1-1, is KAGVTQTPRYLIKTRGQQVTLSCSPISGHRSVSWYQQTPGQGLQFLFEYFSETQRNKGNFPGRFSGRQFSNSRSEMNVSTLELGDSALYLCASSLVGTGNTEAFFGQGTRLTVV.

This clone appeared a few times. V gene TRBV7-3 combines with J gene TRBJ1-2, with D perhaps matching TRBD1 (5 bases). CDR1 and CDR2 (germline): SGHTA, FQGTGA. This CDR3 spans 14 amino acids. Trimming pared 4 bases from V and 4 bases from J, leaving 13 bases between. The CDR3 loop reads CASSSSGQGYGYTF. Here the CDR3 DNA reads TGTGCCAGCAGCTCCTCGGGTCAGGGCTATGGCTACACCTTC.

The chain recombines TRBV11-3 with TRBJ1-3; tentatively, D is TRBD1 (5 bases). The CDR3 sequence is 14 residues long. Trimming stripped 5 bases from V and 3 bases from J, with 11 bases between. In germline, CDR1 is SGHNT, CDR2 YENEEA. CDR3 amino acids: CASSEDMYGNTIYF. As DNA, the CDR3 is TGTGCCAGCAGCGAGGACATGTATGGAAACACCATATATTTT. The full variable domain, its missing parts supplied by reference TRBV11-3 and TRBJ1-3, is EAGVVQSPRYKIIEKKQPVAFWCNPISGHNTLYWYLQNLGQGPELLIRYENEEAVDDSQLPKDRFSAERLKGVDSTLKIQPAELGDSAVYLCASSEDMYGNTIYFGEGSWLTVV.

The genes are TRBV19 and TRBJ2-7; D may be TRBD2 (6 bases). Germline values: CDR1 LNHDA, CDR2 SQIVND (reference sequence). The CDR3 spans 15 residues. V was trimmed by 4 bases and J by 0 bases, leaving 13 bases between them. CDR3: CASSTHPGSSYEQYF. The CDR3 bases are TGTGCCAGTAGTACCCACCCCGGGAGCTCCTACGAGCAGTACTTC.

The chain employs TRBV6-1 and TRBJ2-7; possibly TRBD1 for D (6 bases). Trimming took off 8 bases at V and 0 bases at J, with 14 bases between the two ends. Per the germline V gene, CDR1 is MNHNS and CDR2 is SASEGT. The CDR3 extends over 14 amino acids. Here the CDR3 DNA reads TGTGCCAGCGGAACCAACAGGGTCTCCTACGAGCAGTACTTC. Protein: CASGTNRVSYEQYF.